The sequence of this TCR beta chain was determined in a study of PD-1 blockade in classical Hodgkin lymphoma. Study observations and caveats: Newly diagnosed patients and complete responders had comparable diversity at baseline.

On this clone: Antigen: not known.

Per germline, CDR1 MDHEN and CDR2 SYDVKM. Trimming took 6 bases from V and 6 from J, leaving 9 bases between them. This CDR3 comprises 12 residues. Each patient relapsed following autologous stem cell transplantation, and prior brentuximab vedotin exposure differed. Here immunoSEQ multiplex PCR was the method, and the copy in TCRdb shows in-frame clones only, minus some. Seen here are about 50,000 clones, approximately 90% observed once, and the top ten hold over 5%. Sample: peripheral blood mononuclear cells (PBMCs), taken before the second cycle of nivolumab. The rearrangement joins TRBV28 to TRBJ1-3; tentative D call: TRBD1 (5 bases). The clonotype originates from a human donor with classical Hodgkin lymphoma. The DNA of the CDR3 is TGTGCCAGCAGAAAGGGGATAAACACCATATATTTT. As protein: CASRKGINTIYF.